What follows describes a single TCR beta chain. Its cognate antigen has yet to be identified. No base quality values were provided; no much bigger clone lies one nucleotide off. This sample is part of a study of blood T cells in healthy people across ages (dated by TCRdb to about 2015). Study-level background: In model experiments, template switching captured about one uniquely barcoded TCR beta cDNA molecule for every two T cells. To track age-related changes in TCR beta repertoire diversity, the study relied on deep sequencing normalized with unique cDNA molecular identifiers. The donors were split into four age groups: young (average about 15 years), middle-aged (about 40), aged (approximately 60) and long-lived (approximately 80). To avoid experimental bias, donors of different ages were spread randomly across the sequencing lanes. Two additional independent replicas of 1 million unique cDNA reads from the same blood draw were analyzed for two donors (one aged 18 to 29 and one aged 80 or older).

Donors were 39 systemically healthy Caucasian individuals from Russia aged roughly 6 to 100 years. Each donor gave 8 to 10 milliliters of peripheral blood, collected into EDTA-treated Vacutainer tubes. Ficoll-Paque density-gradient centrifugation was used to isolate PBMCs, with at least 6 million per sample. Trizol reagent was used to extract total RNA from PBMCs, with at least 6 micrograms per sample. The percentages of naive CD45RAhigh/CD27high T cells were determined by flow cytometry on a PBMC aliquot from every donor. Library construction relied on 5' RACE. The second PCR ran for roughly 7 to 11 cycles and used a J-beta primer mix along with a sample-barcoded 5' primer. Each TCR beta cDNA molecule received a unique molecular identifier from a template-switch 5' adaptor carrying 12 random nucleotides. Each sample yielded at least 2.5 million CDR3-containing paired-end reads. First-strand cDNA synthesis was performed from all RNA using the Mint cDNA synthesis kit, with priming by a TRBC-specific oligonucleotide. All cDNA was treated with uracil-DNA glycosylase and then went through a first 18-cycle PCR with the universal primers M1SS and BC2_uni_R. On the authors' methods: Each sample was normalized by randomly selecting 1 million high-quality reads, each carrying a distinct molecular identifier. Reads with shared molecular identifiers were discarded instead of being binned into consensus sequences. CDR3 identification, clonotype clustering and error correction used MiTCR with a Q25 quality threshold and the strictest error-elimination algorithm. A nonparametric unseen species model with Euler transformation was used to estimate a lower bound on total TCR beta diversity. TCRdb's own reprocessing of the public reads used fastp at Q25 and MiXCR and kept productive beta chains. Duplicate CDR3 protein sequences are folded into a single record with the most common DNA and genes. The V and J calls, along with clone size, are taken from TCRdb and not from the paper's own processing. The sample table shows 1.8 million or so distinct CDR3 sequences, and 35% to 50% are seen once. Around 23% of the sample lies in the top ten.

From the cysteine through the phenylalanine, the CDR3 covers 12 amino acids. The retained sequence is limited to the CDR3, 36 bases, with the frame set at the first base. V drops 6 bases and J drops 1 base, leaving 6 bases in between. From the germline V gene, CDR1 is SNHLY and CDR2 is FYNNEI. Study-wide conclusions, independent of this receptor: Because the CMV infection status of the donors was unknown, age-related changes in expanded clonotypes may potentially have been confounded. Estimates of total diversity based on one million sequenced T cells were considered lower bounds and underestimates. Observed TCR beta diversity per million T cells fell roughly linearly with age, and a significant reduction was already apparent by age roughly 40. Because profiling used bulk unsorted PBMCs, naive and antigen-experienced compartments could not be compared conclusively. Compared with the aged group, the long-lived group had more naive CD4+ T cells, fewer expanded clones and increased TCR diversity, suggesting age selection. The percentage of naive T cells measured by flow cytometry correlated strongly with observed TCR beta diversity.

The chain is made from TRBV2 and TRBJ2-5; no D gene call is confident. The clonotype was recovered from a human donor in good health. The sequencing input was blood. The CDR3 protein is CASRGIQETQYF. The bases read TGTGCCAGCAGAGGGATCCAAGAGACCCAGTACTTC.